This TCR beta chain was sequenced in a study of blood T cells in healthy people across ages. Points from the study as a whole: There was no known CMV status for donors, so expanded clonotype changes were possibly confounded.

In the case of this clonotype: Antigen unknown. One junction end disagrees with the germline gene, perhaps due to a read error.

A sample-barcoded 5' primer and a J-beta primer mix were used in a second PCR of about 7 to 11 cycles. TCRdb used MiXCR to reprocess the 5' RACE reads, holding one entry per CDR3 protein. Seen here are fewer than 2,000,000 distinct CDR3 sequences, roughly two fifths observed once, and the top ten hold under 25%. The CDR3 has 17 amino acids. Germline CDR1 is LGHNA and CDR2 is YNFKEQ. Sequencing used blood. This sequence was found in a human donor in good health. V gene TRBV4-2 combines with J gene TRBJ2-4; 8 bases are a match to TRBD2. Here the CDR3 reads CARSQDPPTSEGYIQYF. In DNA, the CDR3 is TGTGCCCGCAGCCAAGACCCACCGACTAGCGAGGGGTACATTCAGTACTTC.